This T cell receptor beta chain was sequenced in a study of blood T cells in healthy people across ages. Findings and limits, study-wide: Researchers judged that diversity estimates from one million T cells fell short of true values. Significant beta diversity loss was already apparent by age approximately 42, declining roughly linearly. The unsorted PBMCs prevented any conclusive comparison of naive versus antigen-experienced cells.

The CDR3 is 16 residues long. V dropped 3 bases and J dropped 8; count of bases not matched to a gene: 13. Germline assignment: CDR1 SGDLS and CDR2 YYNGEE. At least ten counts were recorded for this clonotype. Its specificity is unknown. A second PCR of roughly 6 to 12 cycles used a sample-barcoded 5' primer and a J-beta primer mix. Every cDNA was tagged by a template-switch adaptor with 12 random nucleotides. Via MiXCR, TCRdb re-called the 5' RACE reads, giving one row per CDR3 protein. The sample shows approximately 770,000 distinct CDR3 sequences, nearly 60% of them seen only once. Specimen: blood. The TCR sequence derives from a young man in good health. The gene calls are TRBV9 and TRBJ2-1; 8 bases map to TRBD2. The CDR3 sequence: CASSAPLSGNLYEQFF. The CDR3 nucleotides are TGTGCCAGCAGCGCCCCCCTTAGCGGGAATCTGTATGAGCAGTTCTTC.